This T cell receptor (beta chain) was identified in a study of blood T cell repertoires in COVID-19. As for the study in general: The origin of the acute and convalescent COVID-19 samples was the United States, Italy and Spain.

Sequencing was performed with immunoSEQ multiplex PCR; in TCRdb, only in-frame clones are kept and a portion is missing. The data show about 27,000 clones, over 80% seen once. The length of the CDR3 is 14 residues. The ends were cut back, 4 bases at V and 1 base at J, with 11 bases in the middle. Germline CDR1 MNHEY, CDR2 SVGAGI. Sequenced: peripheral blood. The chain links TRBV6-5 to TRBJ2-7, with D possibly TRBD1 on 6 matching bases. This receptor was obtained from a human donor in a cohort sampled during active COVID-19. CDR3 DNA: TGTGCCAGCAGTTTCGACAGGATTTCCTACGAGCAGTACTTC. Translating gives CASSFDRISYEQYF.